The 30 T cell receptor beta chains in this list originate from one sample, sequenced in a study of T cell responses to AZD1222 COVID-19 vaccine (dated by TCRdb to the early 2020s). The library was made by the immunoSEQ multiplex PCR assay. Held by TCRdb, this immuneACCESS table contains in-frame sequences only and omits some clones. Under half of the omission traces to an unresolved V gene where checked; the cause of the rest is unknown. Recorded for this sample are over 120,000 clones; about 92% of them occurred a single time. The ten largest make up 7.5% to 9.5% of the sample. The time point label for this specimen denotes: baseline before first vaccination. The source material was peripheral blood, sampled on day 0 of AZD1222 vaccination. The receptors were gathered from an adult in good health.

This clone was recorded once. The rearrangement links TRBV16 to TRBJ2-7; D remains ambiguous. Deletions cut 4 bases from V and 4 bases from J, with 14 bases between. Germline CDR1 reads KGHSY; CDR2 reads FQNENV. The CDR3 sequence is 14 residues long. The DNA of the CDR3 is TGTGCCAGCAGCCTTCTCCAGGAGTCGTACGAGCAGTACTTC. It specifies CASSLLQESYEQYF.

This clone turned up a few times. The V gene is TRBV30, the J gene TRBJ2-2; no clear D. Germline V lookup: CDR1 GTSNPN, CDR2 SVGIG (reference sequence). This CDR3 has 13 residues. With 0 bases removed from V and 3 bases from J, the gap between germline ends came to 5 bases. Here the CDR3 DNA reads TGTGCCTGGAGTGTACGAGACACCGGGGAGCTGTTTTTT. It is translated as CAWSVRDTGELFF.

J is TRBJ2-1 and V is TRBV7-9, with a possible D match to TRBD1 (6 bases). V lost 5 bases, J lost 10 bases, and 12 bases lay in between. The CDR3 spans 12 residues. CDR1 is SEHNR, CDR2 FQNEAQ, per germline (reference sequence). The CDR3 here is CASSNQGTEQFF. The DNA of the CDR3 is TGTGCCAGCAGCAATCAGGGGACCGAGCAGTTCTTC. The full variable domain, in which reference TRBV7-9 and TRBJ2-1 provide the parts outside the CDR3, is DTGVSQNPRHKITKRGQNVTFRCDPISEHNRLYWYRQTLGQGPEFLTYFQNEAQLEKSRLLSDRFSAERPKGSFSTLEIQRTEQGDSAMYLCASSNQGTEQFFGPGTRLTVL.

V and J are TRBV18 and TRBJ1-2; TRBD1 is a possible D gene (6 bases). In germline, CDR1 is KGHSH, CDR2 LQKENI. The CDR3 is made up of 16 amino acids. The V gene lost 1 base and the J gene lost 5 bases, with 17 bases spanning the gap. The CDR3 region has the DNA TGTGCCAGCTCACCACGGGCAGGGGCCTCCAATTATGGCTACACCTTC. It is translated as CASSPRAGASNYGYTF.

The V call is TRBV12-3 or TRBV12-4, the J call TRBJ1-3; the D is unclear. Trimming pared 3 bases from V and 0 bases from J, leaving 0 bases between. The CDR3 is made up of 12 amino acids. CDR3 nucleotides: TGTGCCAGCAGTTTCTCTGGAAACACCATATATTTT. This sequence encodes CASSFSGNTIYF.

The chain recombines TRBV5-5 with TRBJ1-5; weak D call: TRBD1 (5 bases). Trimming removed 4 bases from V and 0 bases from J, with 11 bases in between. The CDR3 is 15 residues long. The germline V gene has CDR1 SGHKS and CDR2 YYEKEE (reference sequence). DNA for the CDR3: TGTGCCAGCAGCGCCGACAGTTATAGCAATCAGCCCCAGCATTTT. Its translation is CASSADSYSNQPQHF. The full variable domain, rest sourced from reference TRBV5-5 and TRBJ1-5, is DAGVTQSPTHLIKTRGQQVTLRCSPISGHKSVSWYQQVLGQGPQFIFQYYEKEERGRGNFPDRFSARQFPNYSSELNVNALLLGDSALYLCASSADSYSNQPQHFGDGTRLSIL.

The chain employs TRBV7-3 and TRBJ2-5; 12 nucleotides align to TRBD2. Trimming at V came to 4 bases and at J to 5 bases, leaving 2 bases not matched to a gene. In germline, CDR1 is SGHTA, CDR2 FQGTGA. This CDR3 region has 14 residues. The chain's CDR3 is CASSSTSGGETQYF. In DNA, the CDR3 is TGTGCCAGCAGCTCCACTAGCGGGGGGGAGACCCAGTACTTC.

This chain links TRBV11-2 with TRBJ2-1; TRBD1 aligns across 7 bases. Germline CDR1 and CDR2: SGHAT and FQNNGV. CDR3 length: 12 residues. With V trimmed by 1 base and J by 9 bases, 0 bases remained unmatched. This chain's CDR3 is CASSLAGGEQFF. In nucleotides, the CDR3 is TGTGCCAGCAGCTTAGCAGGGGGTGAGCAGTTCTTC.

V gene TRBV5-1 combines with J gene TRBJ1-1, with D possibly matching TRBD1 (6 bases). V was cut by 3 bases and J by 5 bases, with 17 bases left in between. Germline V gene lookup returns CDR1 SGHRS and CDR2 YFSETQ. The CDR3 runs 15 residues. CDR3 DNA sequence: TGCGCCAGCAGCTCTGGGAATCCGGGACAAACTGAAGCTTTCTTT. It encodes CASSSGNPGQTEAFF.

This clone was picked up one time. The V call is TRBV4-3, the J call TRBJ1-4, with 7 nucleotides matching TRBD1. There are 15 residues in the CDR3. CDR1 LGHNA and CDR2 YSLEER come from the germline V gene. Germline trimming cut 2 bases from V and 7 bases from J; bases unmatched to any gene: 7. CDR3 amino acids: CASSQIRDSLEKLFF. In DNA, the CDR3 is TGCGCCAGCAGCCAAATCCGGGACAGCCTTGAAAAACTGTTTTTT.

V usage is TRBV4-3 and J usage is TRBJ1-2; 9 bases are shared with TRBD1. Trimming removed 0 bases from V and 2 bases from J; junction bases left unmatched: 1. CDR1 is LGHNA and CDR2 is YSLEER in the germline V gene. The CDR3 extends over 15 amino acids. CDR3 region: CASSQDTGGNYGYTF. The CDR3 DNA reads TGCGCCAGCAGCCAAGATACAGGGGGCAACTATGGCTACACCTTC.

The chain links TRBV25-1 to TRBJ1-2; the match to TRBD1 covers 11 bases. This CDR3 is 15 amino acids long. V shed 2 bases and J 8 bases; nucleotides not matched to a gene: 7. Germline assignment: CDR1 MGHDK and CDR2 SYGVNS. CDR3 region: CASSEGTGGKGGYTF. CDR3 bases: TGTGCCAGCAGTGAAGGGACAGGGGGTAAGGGCGGCTACACCTTC.

The V and J genes are TRBV11-2 and TRBJ1-6; D remains ambiguous. The CDR3 covers 16 residues. The germline gives CDR1 SGHAT, CDR2 FQNNGV. V was pared by 0 bases and J by 0 bases, with 6 bases between. The CDR3 sequence: CASSLEDSSYNSPLHF. CDR3 in DNA: TGTGCCAGCAGCTTAGAGGATAGCTCCTATAATTCACCCCTCCACTTT.

A few counts support this clone. The rearrangement uses TRBV25-1 and TRBJ2-7, with 10 bases aligning to TRBD1. The germline gives CDR1 MGHDK, CDR2 SYGVNS. With V trimmed by 6 bases and J by 4 bases, 3 bases remained unmatched. The CDR3 runs 13 residues. CDR3 bases: TGTGCCAGCAGGGGGACAGGGGTGTACGAGCAGTACTTC. Translating gives CASRGTGVYEQYF.

This rearrangement joins TRBV7-9 to TRBJ2-3, with 9 bases matching TRBD2. Germline CDR1 SEHNR, CDR2 FQNEAQ (reference sequence). The trim removed 1 base at V and 6 bases at J, leaving 8 bases unmatched. The CDR3 spans 16 residues. CDR3 amino acids: CASSLVRGGERDTQYF. Written as DNA, the CDR3 is TGTGCCAGCAGCTTAGTTCGCGGGGGGGAACGTGATACGCAGTATTTT.

There are a few counts of this clone. The gene calls are TRBV7-2 and TRBJ2-5; 7 nucleotides line up with TRBD2. J lost 7 bases, V lost 5 bases, and 10 bases had no gene match. The CDR3 length is 14 residues. CDR1 is SGHTA and CDR2 is FQGNSA in the germline V gene. CDR3 sequence: CASSPLPGGRTQYF. The CDR3 bases are TGTGCCAGCAGCCCCCTCCCGGGGGGTCGGACCCAGTACTTC.

The V and J genes are TRBV7-6 and TRBJ1-5; D is unclear. V was clipped by 1 base and J by 7 bases, with 8 bases between them. Germline CDR1 SGHVS, CDR2 FNYEAQ. The CDR3 sequence is 13 residues long. CDR3 coding DNA: TGTGCCAGCAGCTTAGGGGATTCGCAGCCCCAGCATTTT. This sequence encodes CASSLGDSQPQHF.

The genes are TRBV29-1 and TRBJ1-1; TRBD1 matches 7 bases. The CDR3 is 13 amino acids. V shed 7 bases and J 6 bases; nucleotides not matched to a gene: 11. Germline V gene lookup returns CDR1 SQVTM and CDR2 ANQGSEA. The CDR3 sequence is CSARTGVDSEAFF. CDR3 sequence (DNA): TGCAGCGCCAGAACAGGGGTGGACTCTGAAGCTTTCTTT.

This chain links TRBV5-1 with TRBJ2-7; the D gene could be TRBD1 or TRBD2 (5 bases each). The germline V and J ends were trimmed by 6 bases and 0 bases, with 10 bases remaining between them. The CDR3 consists of 13 residues. Per germline, CDR1 SGHRS and CDR2 YFSETQ. The CDR3 region is CASNRGDSYEQYF. The DNA for the CDR3 is TGCGCCAGCAATCGGGGCGACTCCTACGAGCAGTACTTC.

The V gene is TRBV12-3 or TRBV12-4, the J gene TRBJ2-5; D uncertain. The CDR3 loop spans 12 amino acids. The V and J ends lost 3 bases and 4 bases respectively, with 6 bases between them. As DNA, the CDR3 is TGTGCCAGCAGTTTTAAAGGAGAGACCCAGTACTTC. It translates to CASSFKGETQYF.

V usage is TRBV4-2 and J usage is TRBJ2-3; the match to TRBD2 covers 11 bases. CDR1 and CDR2 (germline): LGHNA, YNFKEQ. The CDR3 extends over 16 amino acids. The V segment lost 0 bases and the J segment 3 bases; nucleotides outside the gene matches: 2. The DNA of the CDR3 is TGTGCCAGCAGCCAAGAAGTAGCGGGGGGGACAGATACGCAGTATTTT. This gives the protein CASSQEVAGGTDTQYF.

The chain joins TRBV4-1 to TRBJ2-3, with D hard to call. This CDR3 region has 16 residues. Trimming took off 2 bases at V and 0 bases at J, with 12 bases between the two ends. Per the germline V gene, CDR1 is MGHRA and CDR2 is YSYEKL. The CDR3 reads CASSQWVSTSTDTQYF. In DNA form, the CDR3 reads TGCGCCAGCAGCCAATGGGTATCTACTAGCACAGATACGCAGTATTTT.

The chain carries TRBV5-4 and TRBJ1-1; D gene ambiguous. Deletions cut 5 bases from V and 8 bases from J, with 13 bases between. CDR1 and CDR2 (germline): SGHNT, YYREEE (reference sequence). The CDR3 has 12 residues. In DNA, the CDR3 is TGTGCCAGCAGTCTCGCGATGGGCGAAGCTTTCTTT. Protein: CASSLAMGEAFF.

The chain links TRBV30 to TRBJ1-1; no firm D call. The CDR3 is 11 amino acids. V lost 8 bases, J lost 4 bases, and 11 bases lay in between. Germline CDR1 GTSNPN, CDR2 SVGIG (reference sequence). The CDR3 coding sequence is TGTGCCCGGAAAAGAATCACTGAAGCTTTCTTT. Translation gives CARKRITEAFF.

The chain is built from TRBV4-2 and TRBJ1-1, with a possible D match to TRBD1 (5 bases). Trimming removed 6 bases at V and 1 base at J, with 9 bases between. The CDR3 runs to 13 residues. Germline CDR1 reads LGHNA; CDR2 reads YNFKEQ. CDR3 loop: CASSLGQNTEAFF. The DNA of the CDR3 is TGTGCCAGCAGTTTAGGACAGAACACTGAAGCTTTCTTT.

This chain uses TRBV30 with TRBJ1-4; D is perhaps TRBD1 (6 bases). Trimming pared 5 bases from V and 4 bases from J, leaving 11 bases between. From germline, CDR1 is GTSNPN and CDR2 SVGIG (reference sequence). This CDR3 spans 13 amino acids. The CDR3 sequence: CAWGSGVNEKLFF. CDR3 nucleotide sequence: TGTGCCTGGGGCTCAGGGGTTAATGAAAAACTGTTTTTT.

The chain uses TRBV30 and TRBJ2-5; D is unresolved. In germline, CDR1 is GTSNPN, CDR2 SVGIG (reference sequence). The CDR3 has 11 residues. Trimming cost V 2 bases and J 5 bases, with 6 bases left between them. As DNA, the CDR3 is TGTGCCTGGAGTCCTCAGGAGACCCAGTACTTC. This codes for CAWSPQETQYF.

The rearrangement links TRBV3-1 (or the pseudogene TRBV3-2) to TRBJ2-1, with a tentative D call TRBD1 (6 bases). This CDR3 has 18 amino acids. Deletions cut 1 base from V and 0 bases from J, with 16 bases between. Germline CDR1 reads LGHDT; CDR2 reads YNNKEL (reference sequence). CDR3 amino acids: CASSQVTQGLSSYNEQFF. The DNA for the CDR3 is TGTGCCAGCAGCCAAGTCACACAGGGCCTAAGCTCCTACAATGAGCAGTTCTTC.

The CDR3 region is CASSDGYGTEAFF. In nucleotides, the CDR3 is TGTGCCAGCAGTGACGGGTACGGCACTGAAGCTTTCTTT. The chain uses TRBV2 and TRBJ1-1; D is unclear. In germline, CDR1 is SNHLY, CDR2 FYNNEI. With 3 bases removed from V and 4 bases from J, the gap between germline ends came to 9 bases. The CDR3 length is 13 residues.

CDR3 residues: CSVEFGVVGEQFF. CDR3 DNA sequence: TGCAGCGTTGAATTCGGGGTAGTGGGTGAGCAGTTCTTC. V and J are TRBV29-1 and TRBJ2-1, with TRBD2 as a possible D gene (5 bases). This CDR3 region has 13 residues. Looked up from germline, CDR1 is SQVTM and CDR2 is ANQGSEA. V was trimmed by 2 bases and J by 9 bases, leaving 14 bases between them.